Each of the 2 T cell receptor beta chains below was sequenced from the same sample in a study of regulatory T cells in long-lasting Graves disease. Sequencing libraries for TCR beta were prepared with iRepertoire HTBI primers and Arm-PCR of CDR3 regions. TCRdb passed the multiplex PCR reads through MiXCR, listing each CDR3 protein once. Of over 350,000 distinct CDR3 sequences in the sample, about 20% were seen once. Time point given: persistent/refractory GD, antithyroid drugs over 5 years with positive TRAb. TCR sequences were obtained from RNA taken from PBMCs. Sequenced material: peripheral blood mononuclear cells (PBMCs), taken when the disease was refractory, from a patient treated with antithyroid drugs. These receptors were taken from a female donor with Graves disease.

CDR3 sequence reads: CASSYRDRGRHEQYF. The CDR3 DNA reads as TGCGCCAGCAGCTACCGGGACAGGGGGCGTCACGAGCAGTACTTC. The rearrangement joins TRBV5-1 to TRBJ2-7, with 12 positions matching TRBD1. The CDR3 is 15 amino acids. Looked up from germline, CDR1 is SGHRS and CDR2 is YFSETQ. J lost 5 bases, V lost 3 bases, and 6 bases had no gene match.

CDR3 in DNA: TGTGCCACCAGTAGTACTAGCGGGAGAGGCTATGAGCAGTTCTTC. This translates into CATSSTSGRGYEQFF. The rearrangement links TRBV24-1 to TRBJ2-1; TRBD2 agrees at 11 bases. V dropped 6 bases and J dropped 8; count of bases not matched to a gene: 8. Germline loops: CDR1 KGHDR, CDR2 SFDVKD. The CDR3 contains 15 residues.